One and the same sample provided the 12 T cell receptor beta chains below, sequenced in a study of cytomegalovirus exposure and HLA in healthy donors (dated by TCRdb to about 2017). Library preparation was by the immunoSEQ multiplex PCR assay. The multiplex PCR relied on a mix of 60 forward primers for TCR Vbeta segments and 13 reverse primers for TCR Jbeta segments. The table comes from immuneACCESS by way of TCRdb, which keeps in-frame sequences with V and J called. Part of the clones is missing from these tables; in studies checked, under half for an unresolved V gene and the rest for unknown reasons. This sample is represented by 250,000 or so clones; over 90% of them were singletons. The biggest ten clones account for around 1.7% of the sample. The sequenced sample was PBMCs. All receptors derive from a girl aged 2-10 years in good health and CMV-seronegative.

The CDR3, as DNA: TGTGCCAGCAGGGGGGACAGCGGCAGCAATCAGCCCCAGCATTTT. Protein: CASRGDSGSNQPQHF. The rearrangement uses TRBV2 and TRBJ1-5, with 7 bases fitting TRBD1. Germline CDR1 SNHLY, CDR2 FYNNEI. This CDR3 has 15 residues. The V gene end was trimmed by 6 bases and the J gene end by 1 base; junction bases not matched to a gene: 6.

The chain links TRBV6-5 to TRBJ1-3; no firm D call. Germline V gene lookup returns CDR1 MNHEY and CDR2 SVGAGI. The ends were cut back, 0 bases at V and 0 bases at J, with 6 bases in the middle. The CDR3 sequence is 15 residues long. CDR3 sequence (DNA): TGTGCCAGCAGTTACTCGACAAACTCTGGAAACACCATATATTTT. It yields the protein CASSYSTNSGNTIYF.

The chain recombines TRBV7-9 with TRBJ1-2; D is unresolved. V was pared by 11 bases and J by 8 bases, with 15 bases between. Germline V lookup: CDR1 SEHNR, CDR2 FQNEAQ (reference sequence). This CDR3 has 11 residues. The CDR3: CASGEVWGYTF. The CDR3 coding sequence is TGTGCCTCCGGGGAGGTTTGGGGCTACACCTTC. Complete variable domain (other parts from reference TRBV7-9 and TRBJ1-2): DTGVSQNPRHKITKRGQNVTFRCDPISEHNRLYWYRQTLGQGPEFLTYFQNEAQLEKSRLLSDRFSAERPKGSFSTLEIQRTEQGDSAMYLCASGEVWGYTFGSGTRLTVV.

V and J are TRBV4-1 and TRBJ1-1, with D possibly matching TRBD1 (5 bases). From germline, CDR1 is MGHRA and CDR2 YSYEKL. Trimming pared 0 bases from V and 1 base from J, leaving 9 bases between. The CDR3 covers 15 residues. CDR3: CASSQEGVPNTEAFF. DNA for the CDR3: TGCGCCAGCAGCCAAGAAGGGGTACCGAACACTGAAGCTTTCTTT.

This chain uses TRBV6-5 with TRBJ1-1; a possible D gene is TRBD1 (5 bases). Germline-derived CDR1 and CDR2 are MNHEY and SVGAGI. The CDR3 contains 13 residues. Trimming removed 4 bases from V and 1 base from J, with 7 bases in between. The CDR3 coding sequence is TGTGCCAGCAGTTCCGACAGGAACACTGAAGCTTTCTTT. Translated: CASSSDRNTEAFF.

The chain has TRBV4-2 and TRBJ2-5; 9 nucleotides match TRBD1. Germline V gives CDR1 LGHNA, CDR2 YNFKEQ. The CDR3 is made up of 19 amino acids. V lost 2 bases, J lost 3 bases, and 16 bases stayed unmatched. The CDR3 spells CASSQYLQGAHNIKETQYF. CDR3 in DNA: TGTGCCAGCAGCCAATATTTACAGGGGGCCCATAACATAAAAGAGACCCAGTACTTC.

The CDR3 DNA is TGTGCCAGCAATAGCGTCCGGACAGGGGATGGATCTGCTTTCTTT. Its protein is CASNSVRTGDGSAFF. The chain recombines TRBV6-6 with TRBJ1-1; 9 bases match TRBD1. Germline CDR1 is MNHNY and CDR2 is SVGAGI (reference sequence). Trimming removed 7 bases from V and 11 bases from J; junction bases left unmatched: 17. CDR3 length equals 15 residues.

The sample holds one count of this clone. V gene TRBV6-1 combines with J gene TRBJ2-1, with no clear D. V lost 7 bases, J lost 10 bases, and 14 bases lay in between. This CDR3 is 12 amino acids long. Per the germline V gene, CDR1 is MNHNS and CDR2 is SASEGT. The CDR3 DNA reads TGTGCCAGCACCCCTCCACTGGAGGAGCAGTTCTTC. Residues: CASTPPLEEQFF.

The rearrangement uses TRBV5-1 and TRBJ2-7; TRBD1 matches at 9 bases. Losses at the gene ends were 4 bases for V and 3 bases for J; bases not matched to a gene: 8. This CDR3 region has 15 residues. Germline values: CDR1 SGHRS, CDR2 YFSETQ. CDR3 in DNA: TGCGCCAGCAGCCGGACCGGGACAGGGAACTACGAGCAGTACTTC. Translation gives CASSRTGTGNYEQYF.

The gene calls are TRBV2 and TRBJ1-2, with D maybe TRBD1 (5 bases). Trimming removed 2 bases from V and 4 bases from J, with 11 bases in between. The CDR3 totals 14 residues. CDR1 is SNHLY, CDR2 FYNNEI, per germline. The CDR3 sequence: CASSEPGTLYGYTF. The CDR3 nucleotides are TGTGCCAGCAGTGAACCCGGGACTCTCTATGGCTACACCTTC. Full variable domain (missing parts from reference TRBV2 and TRBJ1-2): EPEVTQTPSHQVTQMGQEVILRCVPISNHLYFYWYRQILGQKVEFLVSFYNNEISEKSEIFDDQFSVERPDGSNFTLKIRSTKLEDSAMYFCASSEPGTLYGYTFGSGTRLTVV.

The genes are TRBV6-6 and TRBJ1-1; 8 positions agree with TRBD1. Germline lookup yields CDR1 MNHNY and CDR2 SVGAGI (reference sequence). The CDR3 covers 16 residues. V trimming: 3 bases; J trimming: 8 bases; junction bases outside the gene matches: 14. The CDR3 DNA reads as TGTGCCAGCAGTTATTGGATAGGACAGGGCGTTATCGAAGCTTTCTTT. As protein: CASSYWIGQGVIEAFF.

This clone was counted a few times. The chain has TRBV6-1 and TRBJ1-5; 11 bases are shared with TRBD1. The CDR3 is 16 amino acids. Trimming took 2 bases from V and 7 from J; bases not matched to a gene: 7. The V gene's germline CDR1 is MNHNS and CDR2 SASEGT. CDR3 amino acids: CASSESRTGGVQPQHF. Written as DNA, the CDR3 is TGTGCCAGCAGTGAATCTAGGACAGGGGGCGTCCAGCCCCAGCATTTT.